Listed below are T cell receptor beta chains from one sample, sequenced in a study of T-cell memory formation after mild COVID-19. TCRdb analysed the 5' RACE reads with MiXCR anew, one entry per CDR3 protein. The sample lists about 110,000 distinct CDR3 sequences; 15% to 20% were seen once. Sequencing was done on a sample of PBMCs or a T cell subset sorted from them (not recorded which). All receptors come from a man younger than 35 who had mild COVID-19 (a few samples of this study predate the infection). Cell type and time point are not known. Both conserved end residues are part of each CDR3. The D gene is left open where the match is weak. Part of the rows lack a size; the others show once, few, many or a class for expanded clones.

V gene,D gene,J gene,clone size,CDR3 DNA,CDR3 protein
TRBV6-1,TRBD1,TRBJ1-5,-,TGTGCCAGCAGCGCAGACAGGGTGGGTCAGCCCCAGCATTTT,CASSADRVGQPQHF
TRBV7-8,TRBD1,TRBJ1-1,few,TGTGCCAGCAGCTTCAGACAGGGAGGTGGTACTGAAGCTTTCTTT,CASSFRQGGGTEAFF
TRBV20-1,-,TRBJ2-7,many,TGCAGTGCTAGGGGCCGGAACGAGCAGTACTTC,CSARGRNEQYF
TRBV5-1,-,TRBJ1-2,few,TGCGCCAGCAGCTCACAGGGCTCGCGTATGGGCTACACCTTC,CASSSQGSRMGYTF
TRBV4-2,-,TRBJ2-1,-,TGTGCCAGCAGCCAAGGGAGCGGCACCTACAATGAGCAGTTCTTC,CASSQGSGTYNEQFF
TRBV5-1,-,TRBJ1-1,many,TGCGCCAGCAGCTTGGGGGAGAGTGAAGCTTTCTTT,CASSLGESEAFF
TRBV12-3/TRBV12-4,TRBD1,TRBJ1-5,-,TGTGCCAGCAGTACGGACAGGAGAGATCAGCCCCAGCATTTT,CASSTDRRDQPQHF
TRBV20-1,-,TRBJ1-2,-,TGCAGTGCTTACCGACAGGCCCCCTATGGCTACACCTTC,CSAYRQAPYGYTF
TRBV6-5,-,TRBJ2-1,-,TGTGCCACCGGAAAGGGGGGCCTGCGGGGGACAGTCAATGAGCAGTTCTTC,CATGKGGLRGTVNEQFF
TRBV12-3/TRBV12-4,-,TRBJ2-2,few,TGTGCCAGCAGTTTGAGGGAGGTCACCGGGGAGCTGTTTTTT,CASSLREVTGELFF
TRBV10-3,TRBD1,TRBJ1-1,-,TGTGCCATCAGTGTGGGGACAGGGATGAACACTGAAGCTTTCTTT,CAISVGTGMNTEAFF
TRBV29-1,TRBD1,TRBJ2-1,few,TGCAGCGGGGACAGAGCAAATGAGCAGTTCTTC,CSGDRANEQFF
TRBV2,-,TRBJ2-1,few,TGTGCCAGCAGGGGTTCGGTACCGAGTGAGCAGTTCTTC,CASRGSVPSEQFF
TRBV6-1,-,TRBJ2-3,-,TGTGCCAGCAATTGGGGCACAGATACGCAGTATTTT,CASNWGTDTQYF
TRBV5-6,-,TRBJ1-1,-,TGTGCCAGCAGCCAACCCCCGCGCAGTGAAGCTTTCTTT,CASSQPPRSEAFF
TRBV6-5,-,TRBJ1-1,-,TGTGCCAGCAGTTACTCTTCGGGTGCTTTCTTT,CASSYSSGAFF
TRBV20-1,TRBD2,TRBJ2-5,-,TGCAGTGTCCCGCCCGGGGGGGAGGTAGAGACCCAGTACTTC,CSVPPGGEVETQYF
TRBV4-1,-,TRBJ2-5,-,TGCGCCAGCAGCCAAGGGGGGGGCCGGGAAGAGACCCAGTACTTC,CASSQGGGREETQYF
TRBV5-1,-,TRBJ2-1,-,TGCGCCAGCAGCTTGGCGGGGACGTGGAATGAGCAGTTCTTC,CASSLAGTWNEQFF
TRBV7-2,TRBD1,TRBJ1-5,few,TGTGCCAGCAGCTTAGGTACAGGGGTACCGGCTCAGCCCCAGCATTTT,CASSLGTGVPAQPQHF
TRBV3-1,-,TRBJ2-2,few,TGTGCCAGCAGCCAAGGGACCCGGAACACCGGGGAGCTGTTTTTT,CASSQGTRNTGELFF
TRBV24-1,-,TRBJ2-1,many,TGTGCCATTACGGACGGATCCTACAATGAGCAGTTCTTC,CAITDGSYNEQFF
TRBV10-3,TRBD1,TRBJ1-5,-,TGTGCCATCAGTGGAGACCGGGACAGGGACTTCGGGGGCAATCAGCCCCAGCATTTT,CAISGDRDRDFGGNQPQHF
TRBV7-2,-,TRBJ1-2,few,TGTGCCAGCAGCTTCAGGGATCCTAACTATGGCTACACCTTC,CASSFRDPNYGYTF
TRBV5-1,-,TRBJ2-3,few,TGCGCCAGCAGCTTTGTACGCACAGATACGCAGTATTTT,CASSFVRTDTQYF
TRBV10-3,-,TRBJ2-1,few,TGTGCCATCAGTGACAGGGGACGGGTCAGTGGGCAGTTCTTC,CAISDRGRVSGQFF
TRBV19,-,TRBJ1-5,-,TGTGCCAGTAGTCCCGACAGGACAAATCAGCCCCAGCATTTT,CASSPDRTNQPQHF
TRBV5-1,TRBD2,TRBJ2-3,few,TGCGCCAGCAGCTGGTCCAGCGGGGCCCGGGATACGCAGTATTTT,CASSWSSGARDTQYF
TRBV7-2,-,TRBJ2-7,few,TGTGCCAGCAGCTTAGTAGTTCGGAGAGGCGGGTACGAGCAGTACTTC,CASSLVVRRGGYEQYF
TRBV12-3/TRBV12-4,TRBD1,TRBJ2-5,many,TGTGCCAGCAGTTTTGGGACAGAAGAGACCCAGTACTTC,CASSFGTEETQYF
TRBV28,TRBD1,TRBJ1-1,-,TGTGCCAGCCTTACAGGGGGATCTGAAGCTTTCTTT,CASLTGGSEAFF
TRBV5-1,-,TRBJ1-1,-,TGCGCCAGCAGCTTGGTACCGGAGAACACTGAAGCTTTCTTT,CASSLVPENTEAFF
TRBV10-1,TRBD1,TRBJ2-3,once,TGCGCCAGCAGTGAGTCAGGTGGGGGGACAGGGCCGCAGTATTTT,CASSESGGGTGPQYF
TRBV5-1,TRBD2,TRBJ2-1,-,TGCGCCAGCAAGCCGGGGGGGGCCGTTACCAATGAGCAGTTCTTC,CASKPGGAVTNEQFF
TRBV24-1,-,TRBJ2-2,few,TGTGCCACCAGTGATTTTTTCTCCGGGGAGCTGTTTTTT,CATSDFFSGELFF
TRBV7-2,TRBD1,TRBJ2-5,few,TGTGCCAGCAGCTTAGTAAGTGGAGGACAGGGTGAAGAGACCCAGTACTTC,CASSLVSGGQGEETQYF
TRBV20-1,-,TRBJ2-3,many,TGCAGTGCTAGCCGGGGGACCATTAGCACAGATACGCAGTATTTT,CSASRGTISTDTQYF